This TCR beta chain was captured by sequencing in a study of Ad26.COV2.S vaccination and SARS-CoV-2 variants. Study-wide results and limits: Vaccinees reportedly had broad spike-specific CD8+ and CD4+ T cell responses.

The treatment: around 19 received Ad26.COV2.S at low or high dose, single or two shots; about 5 received placebo; per-sample allocation not given. On day 63 after the first injection, vaccine and placebo recipients gave samples. Germline V gene data show CDR1 as MNHNS and CDR2 as SASEGT. V was clipped by 3 bases and J by 7 bases; unmatched bases: 4. The CDR3 extends over 14 amino acids. With respect to this clone: Its antigen remains unknown.

The assay was immunoSEQ multiplex PCR, and TCRdb's table has in-frame clones only and misses some. The sample has approximately 480,000 clones; around 85% are singletons. V is TRBV6-1 and J is TRBJ1-4, with 8 bases fitting TRBD1. The sequences come from peripheral blood, collected in a trial of Ad26.COV2.S vaccine versus placebo. This TCR came from a person aged 18-60 years who received the Ad26.COV2.S COVID-19 vaccine or a placebo. CDR3 loop: CASSDGTGIEKLFF. CDR3 DNA: TGTGCCAGCAGTGATGGGACAGGCATTGAAAAACTGTTTTTT.